These 10 T cell receptor beta chains originate from one sample sequenced in a study of OX40 agonist ivuxolimab in advanced cancers. Generated by immunoSEQ multiplex PCR, the TCRdb table keeps only in-frame clones and is missing some. The data show 80,000 or so clones, approximately 85% seen once. Specimen: CD4+ or CD8+ T cells sorted from blood, collected in a trial of the OX40 agonist ivuxolimab. The receptors were gathered from an adult with an advanced solid tumor such as melanoma, head and neck, liver or kidney cancer.

The chain couples TRBV5-1 to TRBJ2-7, with D possibly matching TRBD1 (6 bases). The CDR3 loop spans 13 amino acids. The germline CDR1 and CDR2 sequences are SGHRS and YFSETQ. Trimming stripped 4 bases from V and 6 bases from J, with 14 bases between. The CDR3 loop is CASSRTGQGEQYF. CDR3 DNA: TGCGCCAGCAGCCGCACAGGGCAGGGCGAGCAGTACTTC.

The V call is TRBV6-6, the J call TRBJ2-5; 8 bases match TRBD2. The CDR3 length is 15 residues. Germline CDR1 is MNHNY and CDR2 is SVGAGI (reference sequence). The J segment lost 5 bases and the V segment lost 4 bases, leaving 9 bases of the junction unmatched. The DNA for the CDR3 is TGTGCCAGCAGTTTCGAAGCGGGAGCGGTGGAGACCCAGTACTTC. Amino acids: CASSFEAGAVETQYF.

The chain has TRBV5-1 and TRBJ1-3; 9 nucleotides line up with TRBD1. V was clipped by 4 bases and J by 1 base; unmatched bases: 3. The germline V gene has CDR1 SGHRS and CDR2 YFSETQ. The CDR3 covers 15 residues. CDR3 nucleotide sequence: TGCGCCAGCAGCGCAGGGACAGGGTCTGGAAACACCATATATTTT. This gives the protein CASSAGTGSGNTIYF.

This clone was seen just once. This sequence joins TRBV28 and TRBJ2-3; the match to TRBD1 covers 7 bases. J was trimmed by 1 base and V by 7 bases; bases with no gene match: 8. The CDR3 sequence is 15 residues long. Germline loops: CDR1 MDHEN, CDR2 SYDVKM. The CDR3 reads CASNLPGTGTDTQYF. The CDR3 nucleotides are TGTGCCAGCAACCTCCCAGGGACAGGCACAGATACGCAGTATTTT.

The chain carries TRBV18 and TRBJ1-1, with 9 positions matching TRBD1. CDR1 KGHSH and CDR2 LQKENI come from the germline V gene. The CDR3 consists of 15 residues. The V gene end was trimmed by 3 bases and the J gene end by 0 bases; junction bases not matched to a gene: 2. The CDR3 DNA reads as TGTGCCAGCTCACCCGGGACAGGGATGAACACTGAAGCTTTCTTT. Its translation: CASSPGTGMNTEAFF.

The chain is built from TRBV7-9 and TRBJ2-1, with TRBD2 identical over 12 bases. The CDR3 has 16 residues. J lost 5 bases, V lost 3 bases, and 5 bases had no gene match. Germline V gene sequence: CDR1 SEHNR, CDR2 FQNEAQ (reference sequence). The CDR3 here is CASSFTSGRIHNEQFF. The CDR3 region has the DNA TGTGCCAGCAGCTTTACTAGCGGGAGGATCCACAATGAGCAGTTCTTC.

The genes are TRBV5-1 and TRBJ2-1; TRBD2 aligns across 10 bases. CDR1 is SGHRS, CDR2 YFSETQ, per germline. CDR3 size: 13 residues. V lost 7 bases to trimming and J lost 10 bases; unmatched junction nucleotides: 8. The CDR3 DNA follows: TGCGCCAGCGGGTTCAGCGGGAGGGGCGAGCAGTTCTTC. Amino acid sequence: CASGFSGRGEQFF.

V and J are TRBV6-5 and TRBJ2-3; TRBD1 aligns across 8 bases. V lost 6 bases to trimming and J lost 3 bases; unmatched junction nucleotides: 8. CDR1 is MNHEY, CDR2 SVGAGI, per germline. This CDR3 is 15 amino acids long. The CDR3: CASSPGQGITDTQYF. DNA for the CDR3: TGTGCCAGCAGCCCTGGACAGGGAATAACAGATACGCAGTATTTT.

The V and J genes are TRBV7-2 and TRBJ2-7, with D uncertain. The CDR3 length is 12 residues. Trimming removed 6 bases from V and 5 bases from J, with 11 bases in between. CDR1 and CDR2 (germline): SGHTA, FQGNSA. The CDR3 loop reads CASSESRHEQYF. In DNA form, the CDR3 reads TGTGCCAGCAGTGAATCAAGGCACGAGCAGTACTTC.

On this clone itself: An end of the junction differs from the germline gene, which may be a read error. The chain combines TRBV6-1 with TRBJ1-2; D might be TRBD1 (6 bases). In germline, CDR1 is MNHNS, CDR2 SASEGT. This CDR3 is 12 amino acids long. The CDR3 here is CASSEAGGARDF. Here the CDR3 DNA reads TGTGCCAGCAGTGAAGCCGGGGGGGCGCGAGACTTC.